Listed below are T cell receptor beta chains from one sample, sequenced in a study of T cell responses to AZD1222 COVID-19 vaccine. Clones were read by immunoSEQ multiplex PCR, and TCRdb kept only the in-frame ones, dropping some. The sample contains around 99,000 clones, 80% to 95% of which appear only once. The source was peripheral blood, collected 28 days after the second AZD1222 dose. The receptors derive from an adult who received the AZD1222 COVID-19 vaccine. The CDR3 runs from the conserved cysteine through the conserved F or W. D genes are given only for firm matches. Not all rows give a size; the values are once, few, many and, for expanded clones, a class.

d_gene,abundance,v_gene,len,j_gene,CDR3aa,CDR3nt
-,-,TRBV4-1,16,TRBJ1-2,CASSHEGPGPGYGYTF,TGCGCCAGCAGCCACGAAGGGCCGGGACCGGGCTATGGCTACACCTTC
-,-,TRBV19,14,TRBJ1-1,CASSTRGAGTEAFF,TGTGCCAGTAGTACGAGGGGAGCAGGCACTGAAGCTTTCTTT
-,-,TRBV5-6,15,TRBJ2-1,CASSFPSESGDEQFF,TGTGCCAGCAGCTTCCCTAGCGAATCCGGGGATGAGCAGTTCTTC
-,-,TRBV5-5,14,TRBJ1-3,CASSLGTPGNTIYF,TGTGCCAGCAGCCTTGGGACACCTGGAAACACCATATATTTT
-,-,TRBV12-2,18,TRBJ2-7,CASRAFSRKRGINYEQYF,TGTGCAAGTCGCGCCTTTTCGCGTAAGCGGGGAATTAACTACGAGCAGTACTTC
TRBD2,-,TRBV27,22,TRBJ2-4,CASSPSPPLAGGPRSAKNIQYF,TGTGCCAGCAGTCCTTCTCCCCCTCTAGCGGGAGGGCCTCGGAGTGCCAAAAACATTCAGTACTTC
-,-,TRBV28,16,TRBJ1-2,CASSYNRRAGLYGYTF,TGTGCCAGCAGCTACAACCGTCGGGCAGGTCTCTATGGCTACACCTTC
-,-,TRBV9,15,TRBJ2-7,CASSVSAREAYEQYF,TGTGCCAGCAGCGTCAGTGCGAGGGAGGCCTACGAGCAGTACTTC
TRBD1,once,TRBV18,14,TRBJ2-7,CASSPRQGVYEQYF,TGTGCCAGCTCACCACGACAGGGAGTTTACGAGCAGTACTTC
-,-,TRBV18,15,TRBJ1-5,CASSPGQNSNQPQHF,TGTGCCAGCTCACCAGGACAGAATAGCAATCAGCCCCAGCATTTT
-,few,TRBV5-1,14,TRBJ2-1,CASSLDWAWGEQFF,TGCGCCAGCAGCTTGGATTGGGCGTGGGGTGAGCAGTTCTTC
TRBD1,-,TRBV25-1,14,TRBJ2-7,CASSTRDRAYEQYF,TGTGCCAGCAGTACCCGGGACAGAGCCTACGAGCAGTACTTC
TRBD1,-,TRBV28,13,TRBJ1-1,CASHLTGHTEAFF,TGTGCCAGCCACCTGACAGGGCACACTGAAGCTTTCTTT
TRBD2,-,TRBV9,17,TRBJ2-1,CASSVVASGGYGDEQFF,TGTGCCAGCAGCGTAGTGGCTAGCGGAGGCTACGGGGATGAGCAGTTCTTC
-,-,TRBV5-8,16,TRBJ1-6,CASSFILRGSNSPLHF,TGTGCCAGCAGCTTCATTCTCAGGGGCTCCAATTCACCCCTCCACTTT
TRBD2,-,TRBV3-1/TRBV3-2,14,TRBJ2-1,CASSPSGYYNEQFF,TGTGCCAGCAGTCCTAGCGGGTACTACAATGAGCAGTTCTTC
TRBD2,once,TRBV6-5,15,TRBJ2-5,CASSYGTSGLGTQYF,TGTGCCAGCAGTTACGGGACTAGCGGCCTGGGGACCCAGTACTTC
-,-,TRBV19,20,TRBJ1-5,CASTTRGRGQPQNSNQPQHF,TGTGCCAGTACTACCAGAGGGCGCGGACAGCCCCAAAATAGCAATCAGCCCCAGCATTTT
TRBD2,-,TRBV7-2,16,TRBJ2-1,CASSSGLAGAYNEQFF,TGTGCCAGCAGCTCCGGACTAGCGGGAGCCTACAATGAGCAGTTCTTC
TRBD1,-,TRBV28,15,TRBJ2-5,CASSVPGQGKETQYF,TGTGCCAGCAGTGTCCCGGGACAGGGAAAAGAGACCCAGTACTTC
-,-,TRBV14,14,TRBJ1-2,CASSPRGPRFDYTF,TGTGCCAGCAGCCCCCGCGGGCCGAGGTTTGACTACACCTTC
-,-,TRBV27,17,TRBJ1-2,CASRRTQWTDLNYGYTF,TGTGCCAGCAGACGAACTCAATGGACAGATCTTAACTATGGCTACACCTTC
-,-,TRBV30,15,TRBJ2-3,CAWSHTGRGTDTQYF,TGTGCCTGGAGTCATACAGGGCGGGGCACAGATACGCAGTATTTT
-,-,TRBV9,14,TRBJ2-7,CASSVAGTPYEQYF,TGTGCCAGCAGCGTAGCCGGGACCCCCTACGAGCAGTACTTC
-,once,TRBV28,14,TRBJ2-7,CASSLPGGAYEQYF,TGTGCCAGCAGTTTACCCGGTGGGGCCTACGAGCAGTACTTC
-,once,TRBV15,16,TRBJ2-1,CATSRVPVSSYNEQFF,TGTGCCACCAGCAGAGTCCCGGTGAGCTCCTACAATGAGCAGTTCTTC